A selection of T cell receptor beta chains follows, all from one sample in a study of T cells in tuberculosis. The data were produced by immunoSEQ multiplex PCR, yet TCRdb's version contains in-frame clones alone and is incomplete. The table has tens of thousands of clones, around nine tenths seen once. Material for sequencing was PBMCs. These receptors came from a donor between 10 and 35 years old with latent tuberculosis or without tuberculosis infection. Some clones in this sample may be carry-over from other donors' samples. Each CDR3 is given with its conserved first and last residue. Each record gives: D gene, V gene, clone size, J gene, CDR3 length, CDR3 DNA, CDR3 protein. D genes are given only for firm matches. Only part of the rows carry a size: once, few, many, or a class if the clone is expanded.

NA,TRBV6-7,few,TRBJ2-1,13,TGTGCCAGCAATGGACAGGGAGGGAATGAGCAGTTCTTC,CASNGQGGNEQFF
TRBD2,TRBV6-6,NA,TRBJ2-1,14,TGTGCCAGCAGTACTAGCGGACAATACAATGAGCAGTTCTTC,CASSTSGQYNEQFF
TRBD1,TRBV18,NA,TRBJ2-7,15,TGTGCCAGCTCAGCCGGGACAGGGGGCTCCTACGAGCAGTACTTC,CASSAGTGGSYEQYF
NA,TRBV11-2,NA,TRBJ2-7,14,TGTGCCAGCGGGATGGGGCAGTGGTCCTACGAGCAGTACTTC,CASGMGQWSYEQYF
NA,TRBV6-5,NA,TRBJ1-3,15,TGTGCCAGCAGTTACTCCGAGGGCGTAGGAAACACCATATATTTT,CASSYSEGVGNTIYF
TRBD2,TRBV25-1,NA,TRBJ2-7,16,TGTGCCAGCAGTGACGGTAGCGGGGGGCTCTCCTACGAGCAGTACTTC,CASSDGSGGLSYEQYF
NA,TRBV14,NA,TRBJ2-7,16,TGTGCCAGCAGCCAAGTCAGGAAGGGGCTTCGGGACGAGCAGTACTTC,CASSQVRKGLRDEQYF
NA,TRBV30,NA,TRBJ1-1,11,TGTGCCTGGAGTGTAGAGGGGGGGGCTTTCTTT,CAWSVEGGAFF
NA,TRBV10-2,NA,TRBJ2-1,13,TGCGCCAGCGGATCCGGAGGGGTGTCTGAGCAGTTCTTC,CASGSGGVSEQFF
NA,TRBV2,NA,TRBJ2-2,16,TGTGCCAGCAGCCCGAGGTGGTTGCGTGCCACCGGGGAGCTGTTTTTT,CASSPRWLRATGELFF
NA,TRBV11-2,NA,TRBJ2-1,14,TGTGCCAGCAGCTTAGTACCGGGAACTTGGGAGCAGTTCTTC,CASSLVPGTWEQFF
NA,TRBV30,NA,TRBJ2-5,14,TGTGCCTGGAGTGGAGGTGGCCTGAAAGAGACCCAGTACTTC,CAWSGGGLKETQYF
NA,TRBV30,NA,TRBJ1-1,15,TGTGCCTGGAGTGTACGAGGGGGGGGGAACACTGAAGCTTTCTTT,CAWSVRGGGNTEAFF
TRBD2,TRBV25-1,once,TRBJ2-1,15,TGTGCCACCTCGGGACTAGCGGGACCTTACAATGAGCAGTTCTTC,CATSGLAGPYNEQFF
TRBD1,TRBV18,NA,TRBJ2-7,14,TGTGCCAGCTCAGTGGGACAGACTTCCTACGAGCAGTACTTC,CASSVGQTSYEQYF
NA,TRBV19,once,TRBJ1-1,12,TGTGCCAGTAGCTGGGCTGGTACTGAAGCTTTCTTT,CASSWAGTEAFF
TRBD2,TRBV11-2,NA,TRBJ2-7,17,TGTGCCAGCAGCCACCTAAAGATGACTAGCGGGGTTTACGAGCAGTACTTC,CASSHLKMTSGVYEQYF
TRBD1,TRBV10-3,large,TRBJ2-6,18,TGTGCGTACTCCAATCAGGGGACAGGGGGCTCTGGGGCCAACGTCCTGACTTTC,CAYSNQGTGGSGANVLTF
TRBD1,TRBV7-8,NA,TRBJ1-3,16,TGTGCCAGCAGCCCGATCGACAGGGGGGCTGGAAACACCATATATTTT,CASSPIDRGAGNTIYF
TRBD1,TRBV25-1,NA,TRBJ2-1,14,TGTGCCAGCACCGGACAGGGGGCGCGTAATGAGCAGTTCTTC,CASTGQGARNEQFF
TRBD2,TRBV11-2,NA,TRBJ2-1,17,TGTGCCAGCAGATCAAGCCCGGGGGGGATTTCCTACAATGAGCAGTTCTTC,CASRSSPGGISYNEQFF
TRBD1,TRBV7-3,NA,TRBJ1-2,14,TGTGCCAGCAGCCCGCAGGGGGATCTCTATGGCTACACCTTC,CASSPQGDLYGYTF
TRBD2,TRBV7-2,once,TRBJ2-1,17,TGTGCCAGCAGCGGACGCGCGGGCCGACTAGCCAACAATGAGCAGTTCTTC,CASSGRAGRLANNEQFF
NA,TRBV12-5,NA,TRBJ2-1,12,TGTGCTAGTGGTTTGCTCAGATCCGAGCAGTTCTTC,CASGLLRSEQFF
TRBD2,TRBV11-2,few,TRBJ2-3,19,TGTGCCAGCAGCTTATCGGCACCGAATAGCGGGGGGGAATCAGATACGCAGTATTTT,CASSLSAPNSGGESDTQYF
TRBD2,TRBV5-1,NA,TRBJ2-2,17,TGCGCCAGCAGCACGAACCGAGCGGGAGGGAACACCGGGGAGCTGTTTTTT,CASSTNRAGGNTGELFF
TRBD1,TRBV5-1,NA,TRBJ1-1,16,TGCGCCAGCAGCCCCGGGACAGCGATACAGAACACTGAAGCTTTCTTT,CASSPGTAIQNTEAFF
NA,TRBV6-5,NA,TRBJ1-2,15,TGTGCCAGCAGCCATCGGGAGGGCAGGGTGGATGGCTACACCTTC,CASSHREGRVDGYTF
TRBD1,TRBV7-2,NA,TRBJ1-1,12,TGTGCCAGCAGGGGGGACAGTTCTGAAGCTTTCTTT,CASRGDSSEAFF
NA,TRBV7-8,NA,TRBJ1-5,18,TGTGCCAGCAGCCAAAACAGGCAGGGGACGTATAGCAATCAGCCCCAGCATTTT,CASSQNRQGTYSNQPQHF